The 29 T cell receptor beta chains given below trace back to one sample, sequenced in a study of blood T cell repertoires in COVID-19 (dated by TCRdb to the early 2020s). Receptors were amplified or captured by the immunoSEQ multiplex PCR assay. Not all clones reach the TCRdb copy of this immuneACCESS table, which keeps in-frame sequences only. Checked studies attribute under half of the gap to unresolved V genes and leave the rest unexplained. In this sample the table shows about 62,000 clones, around 91% of which occur a single time. The ten largest make up more than 15% of the sample. Sample: peripheral blood. The receptors were sampled from an older woman with COVID-19, enrolled during active disease.

The chain recombines TRBV2 with TRBJ2-2, with a possible D match to TRBD1 (5 bases). The CDR3 length is 14 residues. Trimming stripped 7 bases from V and 4 bases from J, with 13 bases between. The germline V gene encodes CDR1 SNHLY and CDR2 FYNNEI. CDR3 amino acids: CASKAPGFTGELFF. CDR3 sequence (DNA): TGTGCCAGCAAGGCTCCAGGGTTCACCGGGGAGCTGTTTTTT.

A few counts support this clone. The chain has TRBV5-6 and TRBJ1-2; 8 nucleotides match TRBD1. Germline trimming cut 3 bases from V and 7 bases from J; bases unmatched to any gene: 11. Germline V gene data show CDR1 as SGHDT and CDR2 as YYEEEE. The CDR3 runs to 15 residues. The CDR3 region has the DNA TGTGCCAGCAGCTCCCCTGACAGGGGAGGTGGTGGCTACACCTTC. Protein product: CASSSPDRGGGGYTF.

The V and J genes are TRBV4-1 and TRBJ2-7; the D gene is possibly TRBD1 (6 bases). Between the trimmed V and J ends, which lost 1 base and 4 bases, there was a span of 11 bases. CDR1 MGHRA and CDR2 YSYEKL come from the germline V gene. This CDR3 is built from 14 residues. CDR3 DNA sequence: TGCGCCAGCAGCCAAGGCTGGCAGGGGTACGAGCAGTACTTC. This sequence encodes CASSQGWQGYEQYF.

The chain links TRBV7-2 to TRBJ2-1; D possibly corresponds to TRBD2 (5 bases). The ends were cut back, 3 bases at V and 9 bases at J, with 12 bases in the middle. The CDR3 spans 13 residues. Germline V lookup: CDR1 SGHTA, CDR2 FQGNSA. As DNA, the CDR3 is TGTGCCAGCAGCTTGGCGGTGGCGGGTGAGCAGTTCTTC. Its translation: CASSLAVAGEQFF. The complete variable domain, with remaining parts taken from reference TRBV7-2 and TRBJ2-1, reads GAGVSQSPSNKVTEKGKDVELRCDPISGHTALYWYRQSLGQGLEFLIYFQGNSAPDKSGLPSDRFSAERTGGSVSTLTIQRTQQEDSAVYLCASSLAVAGEQFFGPGTRLTVL.

In this sample, this clone turned up a few times. The V call is TRBV7-9, the J call TRBJ2-7; 7 bases agree with TRBD1. The CDR3 has 14 amino acids. Germline V lookup: CDR1 SEHNR, CDR2 FQNEAQ (reference sequence). The V gene end was trimmed by 0 bases and the J gene end by 2 bases; junction bases not matched to a gene: 1. The CDR3, as DNA: TGTGCCAGCAGCTTAGCTGGGACAGCCTACGAGCAGTACTTC. It encodes CASSLAGTAYEQYF.

The chain recombines TRBV1 with TRBJ2-5; the table's D gene call, TRBD2, was not cross checked with the DNA. TRBV1 is recorded as a pseudogene. The CDR3 is made up of 16 amino acids. CDR3 sequence reads: CTSSRTSGRARKTQYF. Written as DNA, the CDR3 is TGCACCAGCAGCCGGACTAGCGGGAGGGCCCGGAAGACCCAGTACTTC.

The chain carries TRBV5-1 and TRBJ1-5; TRBD1 matches at 7 bases. The V and J ends lost 5 bases and 1 base, in that order; junction bases with no gene match: 6. Germline V gene data show CDR1 as SGHRS and CDR2 as YFSETQ. The CDR3 covers 15 residues. In nucleotides, the CDR3 is TGCGCCAGCAGTTATTCAGGGGGAAGCAATCAGCCCCAGCATTTT. Protein product: CASSYSGGSNQPQHF.

The sample holds one count of this clone. The rearrangement uses TRBV6-5 and TRBJ2-5; no clear D gene. This CDR3 has 14 residues. Germline CDR1 is MNHEY and CDR2 is SVGAGI. V shed 4 bases and J shed 4 bases, with 13 bases lying between them. The CDR3 nucleotides read TGTGCCAGCAGTTCCAGCGATCGGCGAGAGACCCAGTACTTC. It translates to CASSSSDRRETQYF.

V usage is TRBV18 and J usage is TRBJ1-3, with D perhaps matching TRBD1 (6 bases). Germline V gives CDR1 KGHSH, CDR2 LQKENI. V was cut by 3 bases and J by 3 bases, with 9 bases left in between. This CDR3 contains 14 residues. The DNA of the CDR3 is TGTGCCAGCTCACCCTCGGACAGTGGAAACACCATATATTTT. This sequence encodes CASSPSDSGNTIYF.

The chain carries TRBV5-6 and TRBJ1-2; tentative D call: TRBD1 (5 bases). Germline V gene lookup returns CDR1 SGHDT and CDR2 YYEEEE. The CDR3 extends over 14 amino acids. Trimming removed 2 bases from V and 3 bases from J, with 11 bases in between. The CDR3 DNA is TGTGCCAGCAGCTTAGGAAGGGGCGACTATGGCTACACCTTC. Translated, it gives CASSLGRGDYGYTF.

The chain uses TRBV29-1 and TRBJ2-1; D might be TRBD2 (5 bases). From germline, CDR1 is SQVTM and CDR2 ANQGSEA. The CDR3 spans 13 residues. The ends were cut back, 4 bases at V and 4 bases at J, with 11 bases in the middle. The CDR3, as DNA: TGCAGCGTTGCCCTAGCAGTATACAATGAGCAGTTCTTC. Translation: CSVALAVYNEQFF.

Details on this clone: Compared with germline, one end of the junction differs, possibly owing to a read error. The V gene is TRBV6-1, the J gene TRBJ1-3; the match to TRBD1 covers 7 bases. The CDR3 is made up of 12 amino acids. In germline, CDR1 is MNHNS, CDR2 SASEGT. The CDR3 DNA sequence: TGTGCCAGCAGTGAAAGTTGGTCAGGGGGTAATTTT. The encoded protein is CASSESWSGGNF.

In its sample, this clone was seen a few times. This sequence joins TRBV9 and TRBJ2-1, with 10 bases lining up with TRBD2. V shed 4 bases, J shed 6 bases, and the junction held 7 bases outside the gene matches. CDR1 is SGDLS and CDR2 is YYNGEE in the germline V gene. The CDR3 loop spans 15 amino acids. CDR3 sequence: CASSQGVAGGNEQFF. The CDR3 region has the DNA TGTGCCAGCAGCCAGGGGGTAGCGGGAGGCAATGAGCAGTTCTTC.

This clone appeared once. The chain recombines TRBV20-1 with TRBJ2-5; 8 bases fit TRBD2. CDR1 is DFQATT, CDR2 SNEGSKA, per germline (reference sequence). The V gene end was trimmed by 3 bases and the J gene end by 5 bases; junction bases not matched to a gene: 11. The CDR3 totals 15 residues. The CDR3 DNA reads as TGCAGTGCTAGTCCCCTCAGCGGGAGCTGGGAGACCCAGTACTTC. Its translation is CSASPLSGSWETQYF.

The gene calls are TRBV24-1 and TRBJ2-2, with 8 bases lining up with TRBD2. CDR3 length: 17 residues. The J segment lost 6 bases and the V segment lost 0 bases, leaving 8 bases of the junction unmatched. The V gene's germline CDR1 is KGHDR and CDR2 SFDVKD. CDR3 DNA: TGTGCCACCAGTGATTTGAAGAGGACTAGCCTTCCCGGGGAGCTGTTTTTT. Protein: CATSDLKRTSLPGELFF.

V is TRBV24-1 and J is TRBJ2-7, with 8 bases that match TRBD1. CDR1 and CDR2 from the germline V gene are KGHDR and SFDVKD. The CDR3 has 14 residues. V was clipped by 6 bases and J by 4 bases; unmatched bases: 7. The CDR3 sequence is CATSPDRASYEQYF. In DNA, the CDR3 is TGTGCCACCAGTCCGGACAGGGCCTCGTACGAGCAGTACTTC.

This clone appeared once. The chain recombines TRBV21-1 with TRBJ2-7; the table's D call, TRBD2, has no DNA check behind it. TRBV21-1 is marked as a pseudogene. There are 17 residues in the CDR3. In nucleotides, the CDR3 is TGTGCCAGCAGCCCCGGGCTAGCGGAACTAAAGTCCTACGAGCAGTACTTC. Amino acid sequence: CASSPGLAELKSYEQYF.

This rearrangement joins TRBV7-2 to TRBJ2-5, with TRBD1 matching 8 bases. CDR1 is SGHTA and CDR2 is FQGNSA in the germline V gene. Trimming took 4 bases from V and 5 from J; bases not matched to a gene: 15. This CDR3 has 17 residues. The CDR3, as DNA: TGTGCCAGCAGCTCCCGAAAGCCCGGCAGGGGGCAGGAGACCCAGTACTTC. Translation: CASSSRKPGRGQETQYF.

This clone was counted a single time. The V gene is TRBV6-5, the J gene TRBJ2-5, with D perhaps matching TRBD2 (5 bases). Between the trimmed V and J ends, which lost 4 bases and 5 bases, there was a span of 14 bases. This CDR3 is built from 14 residues. Per the germline V gene, CDR1 is MNHEY and CDR2 is SVGAGI. The CDR3 reads CASSLGLGGETQYF. Written as DNA, the CDR3 is TGTGCCAGCAGTTTAGGACTGGGTGGGGAGACCCAGTACTTC.

The sample holds a few counts of this clone. The chain employs TRBV6-6 and TRBJ2-1, with D tentatively TRBD2 (6 bases). The V gene's germline CDR1 is MNHNY and CDR2 SVGAGI (reference sequence). The V end was cut by 6 bases, the J end by 8 bases, with 20 bases between. The CDR3 consists of 15 residues. The CDR3 nucleotides are TGTGCCAGCAGGCCCGGGACTCAGCCGACCGATGAGCAGTTCTTC. Translation: CASRPGTQPTDEQFF.

V and J are TRBV4-1 and TRBJ1-4; D may be TRBD1 (5 bases). Germline assignment: CDR1 MGHRA and CDR2 YSYEKL. Trimming pared 4 bases from V and 0 bases from J, leaving 9 bases between. The CDR3 runs to 15 residues. The CDR3 here is CASSRDRTTNEKLFF. CDR3 coding DNA: TGCGCCAGCAGCCGAGACAGAACAACTAATGAAAAACTGTTTTTT.

The chain uses TRBV6-4 and TRBJ2-1; TRBD2 agrees at 8 bases. Germline V gives CDR1 MRHNA, CDR2 SNTAGT. The CDR3 contains 15 residues. The V and J ends lost 2 bases and 7 bases, in that order; junction bases with no gene match: 7. CDR3 nucleotide sequence: TGTGCCAGCAGTGACCCGGGACTAGGAAAGAATGAGCAGTTCTTC. Its protein product is CASSDPGLGKNEQFF.

This sequence joins TRBV30 and TRBJ1-5; 7 nucleotides align to TRBD1. This CDR3 region has 12 residues. CDR1 is GTSNPN, CDR2 SVGIG, per germline (reference sequence). J lost 8 bases, V lost 3 bases, and 4 bases had no gene match. The CDR3 protein is CAWRDDREPQHF. Here the CDR3 DNA reads TGTGCCTGGAGAGACGACAGGGAGCCCCAGCATTTT.

This rearrangement joins TRBV7-3 to TRBJ1-3, with TRBD1 matching 7 bases. The CDR3 sequence is 16 residues long. Germline-derived CDR1 and CDR2 are SGHTA and FQGTGA. V gave up 6 bases and J gave up 2 bases; unmatched junction bases: 10. The CDR3 DNA reads as TGTGCCAGCAGACCCAACCTGACAGGGACTGGAAACACCATATATTTT. Amino acid sequence: CASRPNLTGTGNTIYF.

This rearrangement joins TRBV5-1 to TRBJ2-7; perhaps TRBD2 as D (6 bases). Per the germline V gene, CDR1 is SGHRS and CDR2 is YFSETQ. Trimming left V 2 bases short and J 7 bases short, with 16 bases between. The CDR3 loop spans 14 amino acids. The CDR3 loop reads CASSFYSGRREQYF. The CDR3 DNA sequence: TGCGCCAGCAGCTTTTACAGCGGGCGGCGGGAGCAGTACTTC.

The chain joins TRBV11-2 to TRBJ1-5; the match to TRBD1 covers 7 bases. The V segment lost 5 bases and the J segment 10 bases; nucleotides outside the gene matches: 8. Germline CDR1 reads SGHAT; CDR2 reads FQNNGV. There are 13 residues in the CDR3. The CDR3 DNA sequence: TGTGCCAGCAGCGTGACAGGGCGGGGACCCCAGCATTTT. Translating it yields CASSVTGRGPQHF.

The chain links TRBV11-3 to TRBJ1-6; 8 nucleotides agree with TRBD1. The V gene's germline CDR1 is SGHNT and CDR2 YENEEA. With 3 bases clipped from V and 7 bases from J, the junction kept 8 bases outside the gene matches. CDR3 size: 16 residues. The CDR3 nucleotides are TGTGCCAGCAGCTTTCAGGGGGCTGGGTGGAATTCACCCCTCCACTTT. This encodes CASSFQGAGWNSPLHF.

The chain links TRBV9 to TRBJ2-2; no reliable D call. Trimming shortened V by 0 bases and J by 9 bases, and 12 bases separated the two germline ends. Looked up from germline, CDR1 is SGDLS and CDR2 is YYNGEE. The CDR3 runs to 14 residues. CDR3 DNA: TGTGCCAGCAGCGTAGGATCTGGTGCGAGGGAGCTGTTTTTT. Its protein product is CASSVGSGARELFF. Drawing the rest from reference TRBV9 and TRBJ2-2, the complete variable domain is DSGVTQTPKHLITATGQRVTLRCSPRSGDLSVYWYQQSLDQGLQFLIQYYNGEERAKGNILERFSAQQFPDLHSELNLSSLELGDSALYFCASSVGSGARELFFGEGSRLTVL.

The chain couples TRBV4-3 to TRBJ2-1; the match to TRBD2 covers 10 bases. The CDR3 is 15 residues long. V was pared by 4 bases and J by 8 bases, with 8 bases of the junction left unmatched. Germline V CDR1 and CDR2: LGHNA, YSLEER. CDR3 protein: CASSPLAGDSDEQFF. Here the CDR3 DNA reads TGCGCCAGCAGCCCTCTAGCGGGAGACTCGGATGAGCAGTTCTTC.